The rows below give T cell receptor beta chains drawn from one sample of a study of cytomegalovirus exposure and HLA in healthy donors. TCRdb's copy holds only in-frame clones and misses some; the assay was immunoSEQ multiplex PCR. The sample lists 80,000 to 100,000 clones, about 81% occurring once. Sequenced: PBMCs. Receptors originate from a man aged 40-55 years in good health and CMV-seronegative. Both conserved end residues are part of each CDR3. The D gene is left open where the match is weak. Expanded clones are given a class, and other clones once, few, many or no size at all.

clone_size d_call j_call v_call cdr3_nt cdr3_aa
. . TRBJ1-4 TRBV7-9 TGTTCCGTCATAAAGCGCGGGACAACTAATGAAAAACTGTTTTTT CSVIKRGTTNEKLFF
. . TRBJ1-5 TRBV15 TGTGCCACCAGCAGTCCCTTGGGGGGCGGGGGATATAGCAATCAGCCCCAGCATTTT CATSSPLGGGGYSNQPQHF
few TRBD1 TRBJ2-3 TRBV7-9 TGTGCCAGCAGCTTAGGTGTTGGGACAGAAAACACAGATACGCAGTATTTT CASSLGVGTENTDTQYF
. . TRBJ2-3 TRBV7-9 TGTGCCAGCAGCCCGAGTATGGGTACAGGGAAGGAGGACACAGATACGCAGTATTTT CASSPSMGTGKEDTDTQYF
. . TRBJ2-2 TRBV14 TGTGCCAGCAGCCACCAGGGGGGCACCGGGGAGCTGTTTTTT CASSHQGGTGELFF
. TRBD2 TRBJ2-4 TRBV4-1 TGCGCCAGCAGCCAAGATCGGCCAGCGGGGGTGGGAAACATTCAGTACTTC CASSQDRPAGVGNIQYF
. TRBD1 TRBJ1-4 TRBV18 TGTGCCAGCTCAGGGGACAGACCACCTAATGAAAAACTGTTTTTT CASSGDRPPNEKLFF
. . TRBJ1-1 TRBV28 TGTGCCAGCAAAACCGGCCTACTAGCAGGGACTGAAGCTTTCTTT CASKTGLLAGTEAFF
once . TRBJ1-1 TRBV6-5 TGTGCCAGCAGTTACTCGCGGGGTATGAACACTGAAGCTTTCTTT CASSYSRGMNTEAFF
. . TRBJ2-1 TRBV27 TGTGCCAGTGCAGGGATACATGAGCAGTTCTTC CASAGIHEQFF
. TRBD1 TRBJ2-7 TRBV19 TGTGCCAGTAGTATTTTCTTACAGGGGAGCGCCGAGCAGTACTTC CASSIFLQGSAEQYF
. . TRBJ2-5 TRBV9 TGTGCCAGCCAGGGTGGCCGGGAAGAGACCCAGTACTTC CASQGGREETQYF
. . TRBJ1-3 TRBV15 TGTGCCACCAGCAGAGATCTGGCAGAAAGAAACACCATATATTTT CATSRDLAERNTIYF
. . TRBJ1-1 TRBV6-1 TGTGCCAGCAGTGGTGACGGGACTCTGGGGACTGAAGCTTTCTTT CASSGDGTLGTEAFF
. TRBD1 TRBJ1-2 TRBV4-3 TGCGCCAGCAGCCAATTTACGGACAGGGGGAGCTACACCTTC CASSQFTDRGSYTF
. TRBD1 TRBJ1-5 TRBV27 TGTGCCAGCAGTTTATTTTCGCTGGGGCAGGGGGTTCAGCCCCAGCATTTT CASSLFSLGQGVQPQHF
. . TRBJ1-5 TRBV15 TGTGCCACCGGAGGGAAAGGCAATCAGCCCCAGCATTTT CATGGKGNQPQHF
. TRBD2 TRBJ2-3 TRBV13 TGTGCCAGCAGCGAAACACTAGCGGGGGGCACAGATACGCAGTATTTT CASSETLAGGTDTQYF
. . TRBJ2-5 TRBV6-5 TGTGCCAGCAGGGGACAAAACCAAGAGACCCAGTACTTC CASRGQNQETQYF
. TRBD1 TRBJ1-6 TRBV30 TGTGCCTGGACTTCCAGGTCAACAGGGGGGAATTCACCCCTCCACTTT CAWTSRSTGGNSPLHF
once TRBD1 TRBJ2-5 TRBV27 TGTGCCAGCAGCACGACAGGGATCGGAGAGACCCAGTACTTC CASSTTGIGETQYF
. . TRBJ1-1 TRBV11-2 TGTGCCAGCGCCGACCTTCGAGGCACTGAAGCTTTCTTT CASADLRGTEAFF
. . TRBJ1-3 TRBV19 TGTGCCAGTAGGAGTGACAGCTCATCCGGAAACACCATATATTTT CASRSDSSSGNTIYF
. TRBD1 TRBJ2-1 TRBV28 TGTGCCAGCAGTTTAGGGGACAGGAGAATTAATGAGCAGTTCTTC CASSLGDRRINEQFF
. TRBD2 TRBJ2-2 TRBV2 TGTGCCAGCAGATGGACTAGCGGGGGGACCGGGGAGCTGTTTTTT CASRWTSGGTGELFF
. . TRBJ2-6 TRBV12-5 TGTGCTAGTGGTTCAGTCGAGGCTGGGGCCAACGTCCTGACTTTC CASGSVEAGANVLTF
. TRBD1 TRBJ2-7 TRBV29-1 TGCAGCGTAGTGGACAGGGGGCAAGGCTACGAGCAGTACTTC CSVVDRGQGYEQYF
. . TRBJ1-4 TRBV16 TGTGCCAGCAGTTCTCAGGGGACGGAAAAACTGTTTTTT CASSSQGTEKLFF
. TRBD1 TRBJ1-2 TRBV25-1 TGTGCCAGCAGTGAATGGACAGGGGGTCTCTATGGCTACACCTTC CASSEWTGGLYGYTF